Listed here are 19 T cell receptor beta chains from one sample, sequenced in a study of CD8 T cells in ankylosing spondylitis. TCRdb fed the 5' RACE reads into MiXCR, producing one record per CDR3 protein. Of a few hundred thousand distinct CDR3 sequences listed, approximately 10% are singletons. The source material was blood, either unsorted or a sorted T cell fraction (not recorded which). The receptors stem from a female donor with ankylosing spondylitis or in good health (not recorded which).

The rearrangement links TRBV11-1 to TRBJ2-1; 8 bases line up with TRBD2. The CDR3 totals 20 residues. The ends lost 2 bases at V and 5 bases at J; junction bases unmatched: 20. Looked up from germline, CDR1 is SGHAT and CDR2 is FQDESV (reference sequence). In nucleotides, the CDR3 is TGTGCCAGCAGCTTATTGAATTACGGGAGAGCGGGAGTGGGCCACAATGAGCAGTTCTTC. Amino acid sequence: CASSLLNYGRAGVGHNEQFF.

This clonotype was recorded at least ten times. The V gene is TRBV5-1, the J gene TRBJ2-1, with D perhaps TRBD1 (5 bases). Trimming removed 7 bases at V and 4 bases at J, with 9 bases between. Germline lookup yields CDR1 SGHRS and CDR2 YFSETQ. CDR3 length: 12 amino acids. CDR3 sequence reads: CASARAYNEQFF. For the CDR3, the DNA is TGCGCCAGCGCCAGGGCTTACAATGAGCAGTTCTTC.

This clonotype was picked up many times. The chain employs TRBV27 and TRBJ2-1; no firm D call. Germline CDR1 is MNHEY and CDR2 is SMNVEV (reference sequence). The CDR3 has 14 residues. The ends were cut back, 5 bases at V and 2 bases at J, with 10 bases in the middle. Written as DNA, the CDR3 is TGTGCCAGCAGTCCCCGGGTCACCTACAATGAGCAGTTCTTC. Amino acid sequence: CASSPRVTYNEQFF.

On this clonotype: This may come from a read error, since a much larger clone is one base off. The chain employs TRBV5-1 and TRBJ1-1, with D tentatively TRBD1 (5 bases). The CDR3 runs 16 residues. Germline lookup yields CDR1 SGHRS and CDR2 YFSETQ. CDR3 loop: CASSLDPGWGNTEDFF. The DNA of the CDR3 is TGCGCCAGCAGCTTGGATCCGGGTTGGGGGAACACTGAAGATTTCTTT.

In DNA form, the CDR3 reads TGTGCCTGGAGTTTAGACAGGGAAAATTCACCCCTCCACTTT. Translating it yields CAWSLDRENSPLHF. This chain links TRBV30 with TRBJ1-6; 7 nucleotides line up with TRBD1. CDR3 length equals 14 residues. From germline, CDR1 is GTSNPN and CDR2 SVGIG (reference sequence). V gave up 2 bases and J gave up 7 bases; unmatched junction bases: 5.

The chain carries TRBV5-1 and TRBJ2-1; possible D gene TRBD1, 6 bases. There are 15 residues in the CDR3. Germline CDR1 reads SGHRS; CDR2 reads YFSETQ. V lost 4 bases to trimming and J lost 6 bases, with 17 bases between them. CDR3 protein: CASSRSDWGLNEQFF. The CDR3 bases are TGCGCCAGCAGCCGAAGCGACTGGGGGCTCAATGAGCAGTTCTTC. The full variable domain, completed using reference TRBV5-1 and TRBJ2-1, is KAGVTQTPRYLIKTRGQQVTLSCSPISGHRSVSWYQQTPGQGLQFLFEYFSETQRNKGNFPGRFSGRQFSNSRSEMNVSTLELGDSALYLCASSRSDWGLNEQFFGPGTRLTVL.

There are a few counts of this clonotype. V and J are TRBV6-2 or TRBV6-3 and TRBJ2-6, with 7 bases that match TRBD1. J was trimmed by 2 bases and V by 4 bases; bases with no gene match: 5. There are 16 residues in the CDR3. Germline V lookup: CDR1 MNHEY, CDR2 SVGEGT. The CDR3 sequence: CASSSTGSPGANVLTF. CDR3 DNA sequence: TGTGCCAGCAGTTCGACAGGGTCACCTGGGGCCAACGTCCTGACTTTC.

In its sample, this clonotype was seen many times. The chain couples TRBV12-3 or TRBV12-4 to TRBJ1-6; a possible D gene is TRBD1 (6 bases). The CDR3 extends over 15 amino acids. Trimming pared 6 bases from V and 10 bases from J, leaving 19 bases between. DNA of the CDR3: TGTGCCAGCAGACCCACAAAGGGGGAAGGATCACCCCTCCACTTT. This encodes CASRPTKGEGSPLHF.

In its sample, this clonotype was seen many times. CDR3: CSASPPGAEAFF. CDR3 bases: TGCAGTGCTAGTCCTCCCGGGGCTGAAGCTTTCTTT. This chain uses TRBV20-1 with TRBJ1-1; D gene uncertain. This CDR3 is 12 amino acids long. V lost 3 bases, J lost 6 bases, and 11 bases lay in between. Germline V gene lookup returns CDR1 DFQATT and CDR2 SNEGSKA (reference sequence).

The CDR3 DNA sequence: TGTGCCAGCAGCTCCAATCGGGGGGACAGATACAATGAGCAGTTCTTC. Its translation: CASSSNRGDRYNEQFF. The chain employs TRBV5-5 and TRBJ2-1; D is possibly TRBD1 or TRBD2 (7 bases each). Germline V gene lookup returns CDR1 SGHKS and CDR2 YYEKEE (reference sequence). The CDR3 consists of 16 residues. Trimming took off 3 bases at V and 4 bases at J, with 17 bases between the two ends.

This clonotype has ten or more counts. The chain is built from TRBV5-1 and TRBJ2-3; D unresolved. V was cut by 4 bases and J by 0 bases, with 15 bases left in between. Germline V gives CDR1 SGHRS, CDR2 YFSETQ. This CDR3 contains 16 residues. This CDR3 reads CASSRSGDGSTDTQYF. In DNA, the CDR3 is TGCGCCAGCAGCCGATCTGGGGATGGCAGCACAGATACGCAGTATTTT.

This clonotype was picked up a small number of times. CDR3 in amino acids: CASSRIAQSYEQYF. CDR3 coding DNA: TGTGCCAGCAGCCGGATAGCGCAATCCTACGAGCAGTACTTC. V gene TRBV7-9 combines with J gene TRBJ2-7; TRBD2 might be the D (5 bases). Germline values: CDR1 SEHNR, CDR2 FQNEAQ (reference sequence). CDR3 length: 14 residues. The V end lost 5 bases, the J end lost 1 base, and 12 bases lay between the germline ends.

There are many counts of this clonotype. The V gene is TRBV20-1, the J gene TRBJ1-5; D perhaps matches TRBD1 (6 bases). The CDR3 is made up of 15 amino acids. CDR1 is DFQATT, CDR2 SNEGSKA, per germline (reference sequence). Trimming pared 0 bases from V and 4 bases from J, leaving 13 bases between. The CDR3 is CSARDQAGVNQPQHF. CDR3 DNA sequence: TGCAGTGCTAGAGATCAGGCAGGGGTAAATCAGCCCCAGCATTTT.

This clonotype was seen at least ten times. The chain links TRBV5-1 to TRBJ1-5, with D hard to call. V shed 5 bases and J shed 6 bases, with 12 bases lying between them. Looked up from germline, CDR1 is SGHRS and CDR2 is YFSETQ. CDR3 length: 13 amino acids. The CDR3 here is CASSETAGQPQHF. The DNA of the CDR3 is TGCGCCAGCAGTGAGACTGCGGGTCAGCCCCAGCATTTT. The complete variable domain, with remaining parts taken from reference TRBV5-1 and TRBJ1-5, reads KAGVTQTPRYLIKTRGQQVTLSCSPISGHRSVSWYQQTPGQGLQFLFEYFSETQRNKGNFPGRFSGRQFSNSRSEMNVSTLELGDSALYLCASSETAGQPQHFGDGTRLSIL.

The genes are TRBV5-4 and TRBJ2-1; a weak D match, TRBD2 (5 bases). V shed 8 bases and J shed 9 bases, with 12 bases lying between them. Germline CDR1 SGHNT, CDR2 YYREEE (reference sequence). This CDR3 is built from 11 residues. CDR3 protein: CASSSVAEQFF. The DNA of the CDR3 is TGTGCCAGTAGTAGCGTGGCTGAGCAGTTCTTC.

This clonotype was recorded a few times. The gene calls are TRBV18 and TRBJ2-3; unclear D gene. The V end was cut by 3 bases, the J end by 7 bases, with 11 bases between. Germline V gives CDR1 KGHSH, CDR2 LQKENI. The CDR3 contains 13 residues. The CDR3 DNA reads TGTGCCAGCTCACCTGCCCAGTTATATACGCAGTATTTT. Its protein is CASSPAQLYTQYF. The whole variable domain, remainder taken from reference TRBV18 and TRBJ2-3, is NAGVMQNPRHLVRRRGQEARLRCSPMKGHSHVYWYRQLPEEGLKFMVYLQKENIIDESGMPKERFSAEFPKEGPSILRIQQVVRGDSAAYFCASSPAQLYTQYFGPGTRLTVL.

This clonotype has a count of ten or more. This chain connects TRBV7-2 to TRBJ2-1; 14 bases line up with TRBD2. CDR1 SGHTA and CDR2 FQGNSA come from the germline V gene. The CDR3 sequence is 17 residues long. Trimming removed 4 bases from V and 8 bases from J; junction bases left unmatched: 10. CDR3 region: CASSSRSSGLAGDEQFF. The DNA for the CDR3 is TGTGCCAGCAGCTCCAGATCCTCGGGACTAGCGGGAGATGAGCAGTTCTTC.

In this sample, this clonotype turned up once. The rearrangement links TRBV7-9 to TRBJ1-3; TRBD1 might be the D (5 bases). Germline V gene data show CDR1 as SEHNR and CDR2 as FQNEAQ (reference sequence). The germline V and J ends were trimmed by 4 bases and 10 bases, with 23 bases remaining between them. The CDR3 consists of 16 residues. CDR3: CASSSTQGLEGETIYF. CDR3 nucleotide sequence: TGTGCCAGCAGCTCTACGCAGGGTCTCGAGGGTGAGACCATATATTTT. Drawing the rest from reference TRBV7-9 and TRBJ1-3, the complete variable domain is DTGVSQNPRHKITKRGQNVTFRCDPISEHNRLYWYRQTLGQGPEFLTYFQNEAQLEKSRLLSDRFSAERPKGSFSTLEIQRTEQGDSAMYLCASSSTQGLEGETIYFGEGSWLTVV.

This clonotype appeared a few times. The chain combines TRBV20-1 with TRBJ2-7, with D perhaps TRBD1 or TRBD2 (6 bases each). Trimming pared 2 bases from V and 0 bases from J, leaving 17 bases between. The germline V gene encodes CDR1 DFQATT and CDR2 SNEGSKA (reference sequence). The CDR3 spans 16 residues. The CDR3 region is CSARSWGAANSYEQYF. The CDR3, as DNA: TGCAGTGCTAGATCTTGGGGGGCAGCTAACTCCTACGAGCAGTACTTC.